Listed below are T cell receptor beta chains from one sample, sequenced in a study of blood T cell repertoires in COVID-19. Using immunoSEQ multiplex PCR, the repertoire was profiled, and TCRdb retains in-frame clones only, with some absent. The data contain roughly 100,000 clones, 80% to 95% of them singletons. Sequencing was carried out using peripheral blood. These receptors all stem from a woman between 45 and 60 years old with COVID-19, enrolled during active disease. CDR3s include the opening cysteine and the closing phenylalanine or tryptophan. The D gene is left open where the match is weak. Rows give clone size only sometimes, using once, few, many, or a class for an expanded clone.

J gene: TRBJ1-1; V gene: TRBV19; D gene: NA; clone size: few; CDR3 protein: CASTLDGVMNTEAFF; CDR3 DNA: TGTGCCAGTACGTTGGACGGGGTTATGAACACTGAAGCTTTCTTT
J gene: TRBJ1-5; V gene: TRBV3-1/TRBV3-2; D gene: NA; clone size: NA; CDR3 protein: CASSHGASNQPQHF; CDR3 DNA: TGTGCCAGCAGTCATGGGGCAAGCAATCAGCCCCAGCATTTT
J gene: TRBJ1-1; V gene: TRBV20-1; D gene: NA; clone size: few; CDR3 protein: CSASSRSGAGTTFF; CDR3 DNA: TGCAGTGCTAGTAGTAGATCCGGAGCGGGGACGACTTTCTTT
J gene: TRBJ1-1; V gene: TRBV12-3/TRBV12-4; D gene: NA; clone size: NA; CDR3 protein: CASSGDIRAFF; CDR3 DNA: TGTGCCAGCAGTGGGGACATACGAGCTTTCTTT
J gene: TRBJ1-4; V gene: TRBV9; D gene: TRBD1; clone size: NA; CDR3 protein: CASSPPRGASPKGKLFF; CDR3 DNA: TGTGCCAGCAGCCCACCCAGGGGGGCATCACCCAAGGGAAAACTGTTTTTT
J gene: TRBJ2-7; V gene: TRBV4-1; D gene: TRBD2; clone size: NA; CDR3 protein: CASSLIAGAGAYEQYF; CDR3 DNA: TGCGCCAGCAGCCTGATAGCGGGGGCAGGAGCCTACGAGCAGTACTTC
J gene: TRBJ1-6; V gene: TRBV5-4; D gene: NA; clone size: NA; CDR3 protein: CASSLFTGYSNSPLHF; CDR3 DNA: TGTGCCAGCAGCTTGTTCACAGGGTACAGTAATTCACCCCTCCACTTT
J gene: TRBJ1-4; V gene: TRBV5-4; D gene: TRBD1; clone size: NA; CDR3 protein: CASSLPGTANEKLFF; CDR3 DNA: TGTGCCAGCAGCCTCCCCGGGACAGCGAATGAAAAACTGTTTTTT
J gene: TRBJ1-2; V gene: TRBV5-8; D gene: TRBD1; clone size: NA; CDR3 protein: CASSLGTGGLWGYTF; CDR3 DNA: TGTGCCAGCAGCTTGGGCACAGGGGGTCTATGGGGCTACACCTTC
J gene: TRBJ2-1; V gene: TRBV19; D gene: NA; clone size: NA; CDR3 protein: CASSPSGQYNEQFF; CDR3 DNA: TGTGCCAGTAGCCCGAGCGGGCAATACAATGAGCAGTTCTTC
J gene: TRBJ1-3; V gene: TRBV28; D gene: NA; clone size: NA; CDR3 protein: CASRRYAENTIYF; CDR3 DNA: TGTGCCAGCAGGAGGTATGCGGAAAACACCATATATTTT
J gene: TRBJ1-1; V gene: TRBV5-1; D gene: NA; clone size: NA; CDR3 protein: CASSWGGGTEAFF; CDR3 DNA: TGCGCCAGCAGCTGGGGGGGCGGCACTGAAGCTTTCTTT
J gene: TRBJ1-2; V gene: TRBV7-9; D gene: TRBD1; clone size: NA; CDR3 protein: CASSPGTGYGYTF; CDR3 DNA: TGTGCCAGCAGCCCCGGGACAGGCTATGGCTACACCTTC
J gene: TRBJ1-2; V gene: TRBV27; D gene: TRBD1; clone size: NA; CDR3 protein: CASSLYRTGGGYTF; CDR3 DNA: TGTGCCAGCAGTTTATATCGGACAGGGGGTGGCTACACCTTC
J gene: TRBJ1-4; V gene: TRBV7-9; D gene: NA; clone size: NA; CDR3 protein: CASSWRTAKGEKLFF; CDR3 DNA: TGTGCCAGCAGCTGGAGGACAGCTAAGGGCGAAAAACTGTTTTTT
J gene: TRBJ2-2; V gene: TRBV9; D gene: TRBD2; clone size: NA; CDR3 protein: CASSVSGGYTGELFF; CDR3 DNA: TGTGCCAGCAGCGTGAGCGGGGGATACACCGGGGAGCTGTTTTTT
J gene: TRBJ1-6; V gene: TRBV12-3/TRBV12-4; D gene: NA; clone size: NA; CDR3 protein: CASSFTGYSPLHF; CDR3 DNA: TGTGCCAGCAGTTTCACGGGTTATTCACCCCTCCACTTT
J gene: TRBJ1-3; V gene: TRBV21-1; D gene: NA; clone size: NA; CDR3 protein: CASSNQQGVYSGNTIYF; CDR3 DNA: TGTGCCAGCAGCAATCAACAGGGAGTATACTCTGGAAACACCATATATTTT
J gene: TRBJ2-7; V gene: TRBV28; D gene: NA; clone size: NA; CDR3 protein: CASRTEQVSYEQYF; CDR3 DNA: TGTGCCAGCAGAACCGAACAGGTCAGCTACGAGCAGTACTTC
J gene: TRBJ2-2; V gene: TRBV24-1; D gene: TRBD2; clone size: NA; CDR3 protein: CATSDPGGLNTGELFF; CDR3 DNA: TGTGCCACCAGTGATCCGGGGGGTTTGAACACCGGGGAGCTGTTTTTT
J gene: TRBJ2-3; V gene: TRBV10-2; D gene: TRBD2; clone size: NA; CDR3 protein: CASSDRTSGGANTQYF; CDR3 DNA: TGCGCCAGCAGCGATAGGACTAGCGGGGGGGCGAATACGCAGTATTTT
J gene: TRBJ2-1; V gene: TRBV4-1; D gene: TRBD2; clone size: NA; CDR3 protein: CASSHDPKRGVYNEQFF; CDR3 DNA: TGCGCCAGCAGCCATGATCCGAAGCGGGGTGTCTACAATGAGCAGTTCTTC
J gene: TRBJ1-6; V gene: TRBV5-6; D gene: TRBD1; clone size: NA; CDR3 protein: CASSPGDRSSYNSPLHF; CDR3 DNA: TGTGCCAGCAGTCCCGGGGACAGGAGCTCCTATAATTCACCCCTCCACTTT
J gene: TRBJ1-2; V gene: TRBV5-1; D gene: NA; clone size: few; CDR3 protein: CASSPGQRFNYGYTF; CDR3 DNA: TGCGCCAGCAGCCCAGGACAGAGATTCAACTATGGCTACACCTTC
J gene: TRBJ2-2; V gene: TRBV28; D gene: TRBD2; clone size: NA; CDR3 protein: CASSLPSGGARTGELFF; CDR3 DNA: TGTGCCAGCAGTTTACCTAGCGGGGGGGCACGAACCGGGGAGCTGTTTTTT
J gene: TRBJ2-1; V gene: TRBV10-3; D gene: TRBD2; clone size: NA; CDR3 protein: CAITPLAGHEQFF; CDR3 DNA: TGTGCCATCACCCCACTAGCGGGGCATGAGCAGTTCTTC
J gene: TRBJ1-2; V gene: TRBV3-1/TRBV3-2; D gene: NA; clone size: NA; CDR3 protein: CASSQGAGIHGYTF; CDR3 DNA: TGTGCCAGCAGCCAAGGTGCAGGGATCCATGGCTACACCTTC
J gene: TRBJ2-1; V gene: TRBV7-7; D gene: NA; clone size: NA; CDR3 protein: CASSLEPGRAYNEQFF; CDR3 DNA: TGTGCCAGCAGCTTAGAGCCGGGTCGGGCCTACAATGAGCAGTTCTTC
J gene: TRBJ1-3; V gene: TRBV18; D gene: NA; clone size: NA; CDR3 protein: CASSEKGAGNTIYF; CDR3 DNA: TGTGCCAGCTCAGAAAAGGGGGCTGGAAACACCATATATTTT
J gene: TRBJ1-6; V gene: TRBV7-3; D gene: NA; clone size: once; CDR3 protein: CASSPIQNSPLHF; CDR3 DNA: TGTGCCAGCAGCCCCATACAGAATTCACCCCTCCACTTT
J gene: TRBJ2-1; V gene: TRBV10-3; D gene: NA; clone size: NA; CDR3 protein: CAMGAVGNEQFF; CDR3 DNA: TGTGCCATGGGGGCGGTAGGCAATGAGCAGTTCTTC
J gene: TRBJ1-4; V gene: TRBV2; D gene: TRBD1; clone size: NA; CDR3 protein: CASSETGGRNEKLFF; CDR3 DNA: TGTGCCAGCAGTGAAACAGGGGGTCGGAATGAAAAACTGTTTTTT
J gene: TRBJ1-1; V gene: TRBV2; D gene: TRBD1; clone size: NA; CDR3 protein: CASMDRGYTEAFF; CDR3 DNA: TGTGCCAGCATGGACAGGGGATACACTGAAGCTTTCTTT
J gene: TRBJ1-1; V gene: TRBV19; D gene: NA; clone size: few; CDR3 protein: CASSANQGSEAFF; CDR3 DNA: TGTGCCAGTAGTGCAAATCAGGGGTCTGAAGCTTTCTTT
J gene: TRBJ1-2; V gene: TRBV5-4; D gene: TRBD1; clone size: few; CDR3 protein: CASSLGLGGQGAGGYTF; CDR3 DNA: TGTGCCAGCAGCTTAGGACTGGGGGGACAGGGAGCTGGTGGCTACACCTTC
J gene: TRBJ1-5; V gene: TRBV9; D gene: NA; clone size: NA; CDR3 protein: CASSAGSGGNQPQHF; CDR3 DNA: TGTGCCAGCAGCGCCGGGTCAGGAGGGAATCAGCCCCAGCATTTT
J gene: TRBJ1-2; V gene: TRBV6-6; D gene: NA; clone size: NA; CDR3 protein: CASSYSRDYGYTF; CDR3 DNA: TGTGCCAGCAGTTACTCCAGGGACTATGGCTACACCTTC
J gene: TRBJ2-3; V gene: TRBV18; D gene: NA; clone size: NA; CDR3 protein: CASSWGRNPADTQYF; CDR3 DNA: TGTGCCAGCTCATGGGGGCGAAATCCCGCAGATACGCAGTATTTT
J gene: TRBJ1-2; V gene: TRBV18; D gene: NA; clone size: NA; CDR3 protein: CASSPGWGVNYGYTF; CDR3 DNA: TGTGCCAGCTCACCCGGCTGGGGGGTTAACTATGGCTACACCTTC
J gene: TRBJ1-1; V gene: TRBV19; D gene: NA; clone size: once; CDR3 protein: CASRITRTANTEAFF; CDR3 DNA: TGTGCCAGTCGGATTACTAGGACGGCGAACACTGAAGCTTTCTTT
J gene: TRBJ1-2; V gene: TRBV3-1/TRBV3-2; D gene: NA; clone size: NA; CDR3 protein: CASSPRGEGDGYTF; CDR3 DNA: TGTGCCAGCAGCCCACGGGGGGAGGGAGATGGCTACACCTTC
J gene: TRBJ1-1; V gene: TRBV4-1; D gene: NA; clone size: few; CDR3 protein: CASSQEAGARRTEAFF; CDR3 DNA: TGCGCCAGCAGCCAGGAGGCAGGTGCGAGGAGAACTGAAGCTTTCTTT
J gene: TRBJ2-1; V gene: TRBV5-1; D gene: TRBD2; clone size: NA; CDR3 protein: CASSLSGGRYNEQFF; CDR3 DNA: TGCGCCAGCAGCTTGAGCGGGGGAAGATACAATGAGCAGTTCTTC
J gene: TRBJ1-5; V gene: TRBV19; D gene: TRBD1; clone size: NA; CDR3 protein: CASSTTGGAQPQHF; CDR3 DNA: TGTGCCAGTAGTACAACAGGGGGAGCTCAGCCCCAGCATTTT
J gene: TRBJ2-7; V gene: TRBV5-8; D gene: TRBD1; clone size: NA; CDR3 protein: CASTTGAYEQYF; CDR3 DNA: TGTGCCAGCACGACAGGGGCCTACGAGCAGTACTTC
J gene: TRBJ1-2; V gene: TRBV28; D gene: NA; clone size: once; CDR3 protein: CASTPIGARGYTF; CDR3 DNA: TGTGCCAGCACCCCGATTGGGGCTCGTGGCTACACCTTC
J gene: TRBJ2-6; V gene: TRBV6-5; D gene: TRBD1; clone size: NA; CDR3 protein: CATGQAHSGANVLTF; CDR3 DNA: TGTGCCACGGGACAGGCCCACTCTGGGGCCAACGTCCTGACTTTC
J gene: TRBJ2-1; V gene: TRBV21-1; D gene: NA; clone size: NA; CDR3 protein: CASSKEPPGEQFF; CDR3 DNA: TGTGCCAGCAGCAAAGAGCCCCCAGGGGAGCAGTTCTTC
J gene: TRBJ1-5; V gene: TRBV4-1; D gene: TRBD1; clone size: NA; CDR3 protein: CASSHPPRGTGGNQPQHF; CDR3 DNA: TGCGCCAGCAGCCACCCCCCAAGGGGGACAGGGGGCAATCAGCCCCAGCATTTT
J gene: TRBJ2-1; V gene: TRBV5-1; D gene: NA; clone size: NA; CDR3 protein: CASSYEGSYNEQFF; CDR3 DNA: TGCGCCAGCAGCTATGAGGGATCCTACAATGAGCAGTTCTTC
J gene: TRBJ2-7; V gene: TRBV5-1; D gene: NA; clone size: NA; CDR3 protein: CASSPSRDTSYEQYF; CDR3 DNA: TGCGCCAGCAGCCCTAGCCGGGACACCTCCTACGAGCAGTACTTC